The clone carrying this TCR beta chain occurred once. Antigen unknown. This entry comes from a study of glioma-infiltrating T cells. Points from the study as a whole: Tissue and blood shared very few CDR3 sequences.

Amplification of TCR alpha and beta CDR3 regions from RNA used iRepertoire nested multiplex PCR. From the multiplex PCR reads, TCRdb called clonotypes with MiXCR, one entry per CDR3 protein. Of 150,000 or so distinct CDR3 sequences in the sample, 35% to 50% were seen once. CDR1 MNHNS and CDR2 SASEGT come from the germline V gene. V lost 6 bases, J lost 4 bases, and 12 bases lay in between. This CDR3 comprises 13 residues. This TCR derives from a human donor with low-grade glioma or glioblastoma, undergoing nonglioma brain surgery, or in good health (not recorded which). This rearrangement joins TRBV6-1 to TRBJ2-5, with D possibly matching TRBD2 (5 bases). The material sequenced was glioma tissue, nonneoplastic brain tissue, or PBMCs (not recorded which). The CDR3, as DNA: TGTGCCAGCAGGGACGGACTTGGAGAGACCCAGTACTTC. This encodes CASRDGLGETQYF.